Shown below are 17 T cell receptor beta chains from a single sample sequenced in a study of identical twins' blood T cells. TCRdb reanalysed the 5' RACE reads using MiXCR and keeps one entry per CDR3 protein. The sample records roughly 340,000 distinct CDR3 sequences, 28% being singletons. Sequencing was performed on PBMCs. These TCRs come from a woman aged 18 to 55 in good health.

Of note for this clonotype: A much larger clone differs from this one at a single base, so this may be a read error. This chain joins TRBV20-1 and TRBJ1-1; D call uncertain. In germline, CDR1 is DFQATT, CDR2 SNEGSKA (reference sequence). The CDR3 is 12 amino acids. The DNA of the CDR3 is TGCGGCGTCGGAAGGGATAACACTGAAGCTTTCTTT. Its translation: CGVGRDNTEAFF.

The V and J genes are TRBV2 and TRBJ2-6; the D gene is possibly TRBD1 (5 bases). Germline V CDR1 and CDR2: SNHLY, FYNNEI. The V and J ends lost 9 bases and 1 base respectively, with 13 bases between them. The CDR3 sequence is 15 residues long. CDR3 region: CARYPSGSGANVLTF. The DNA of the CDR3 is TGTGCCAGATACCCCTCAGGGTCTGGGGCCAACGTCCTGACTTTC.

The gene calls are TRBV7-9 and TRBJ1-2, with D unclear. V was cut by 0 bases and J by 0 bases, with 5 bases left in between. This CDR3 is built from 14 residues. Germline lookup yields CDR1 SEHNR and CDR2 FQNEAQ (reference sequence). This CDR3 is CASSLAPTNYGYTF. CDR3 DNA sequence: TGTGCCAGCAGCTTAGCTCCTACTAACTATGGCTACACCTTC.

Concerning this clonotype: Germline is not matched at one junction end, which may reflect a read error. This chain links TRBV14 with TRBJ2-5; D unresolved. The CDR3 consists of 13 residues. Germline-derived CDR1 and CDR2 are SGHDN and FVKESK. The CDR3 loop is CASCQELSPTQYF. The CDR3 DNA reads TGTGCCAGCTGCCAAGAGCTTTCCCCGACCCAGTACTTC.

This clonotype has more than one count but fewer than ten. The genes are TRBV4-2 and TRBJ2-1; D ambiguous. The V end lost 0 bases, the J end lost 9 bases, and 12 bases lay between the germline ends. Germline-derived CDR1 and CDR2 are LGHNA and YNFKEQ. CDR3 size: 14 residues. The CDR3 spells CASSQEIRLGEQFF. CDR3 nucleotide sequence: TGTGCCAGCAGCCAAGAAATACGGCTGGGTGAGCAGTTCTTC.

The chain joins TRBV20-1 to TRBJ2-5; 11 nucleotides agree with TRBD2. Trimming removed 5 bases from V and 2 bases from J; junction bases left unmatched: 7. CDR1 and CDR2 (germline): DFQATT, SNEGSKA (reference sequence). CDR3 length equals 15 residues. The CDR3 here is CSAHILAGAQETQYF. CDR3 coding DNA: TGCAGTGCTCATATACTAGCGGGGGCTCAAGAGACCCAGTACTTC.

This clonotype was detected many times. The chain is built from TRBV12-3 or TRBV12-4 and TRBJ1-1, with no clear D. The CDR3 is 11 amino acids. Trimming stripped 3 bases from V and 11 bases from J, with 10 bases between. The CDR3 loop reads CASSFISVAFF. For the CDR3, the DNA is TGTGCCAGCAGTTTCATTAGCGTTGCTTTCTTT.

The chain carries TRBV12-3 or TRBV12-4 and TRBJ1-2; maybe TRBD1 (6 bases). Trimming took off 3 bases at V and 5 bases at J, with 16 bases between the two ends. The CDR3 loop spans 15 amino acids. The CDR3 here is CASSLGEQGRYGYTF. The CDR3 nucleotides are TGTGCCAGCAGTTTGGGAGAACAGGGTCGTTATGGCTACACCTTC.

The chain uses TRBV11-2 and TRBJ2-1; 7 bases fit TRBD2. The CDR3 spans 18 residues. The germline gives CDR1 SGHAT, CDR2 FQNNGV. Trimming took 2 bases from V and 0 from J; bases not matched to a gene: 10. CDR3 DNA: TGTGCCAGCAGCTTATTCCTAGCGGAGACTAGCTCCTACAATGAGCAGTTCTTC. Translated: CASSLFLAETSSYNEQFF. Drawing the rest from reference TRBV11-2 and TRBJ2-1, the complete variable domain is EAGVAQSPRYKIIEKRQSVAFWCNPISGHATLYWYQQILGQGPKLLIQFQNNGVVDDSQLPKDRFSAERLKGVDSTLKIQPAKLEDSAVYLCASSLFLAETSSYNEQFFGPGTRLTVL.

This clonotype was counted between two and nine times. This rearrangement joins TRBV5-1 to TRBJ1-2; 7 bases agree with TRBD1. The CDR3 spans 15 residues. V gave up 4 bases and J gave up 2 bases; unmatched junction bases: 8. Per germline, CDR1 SGHRS and CDR2 YFSETQ. For the CDR3, the DNA is TGCGCCAGCAGCGGGACAGTTGAGTGGAACTATGGCTACACCTTC. This translates into CASSGTVEWNYGYTF.

This clonotype was recorded a few times. CDR3 sequence: CSARGPGDTQYF. The CDR3 DNA reads as TGCAGTGCTAGGGGGCCCGGCGATACGCAGTATTTT. V gene TRBV20-1 combines with J gene TRBJ2-3; D may be TRBD1 (5 bases). The CDR3 length is 12 residues. Between the trimmed V and J ends, which lost 3 bases and 6 bases, there was a span of 10 bases. CDR1 is DFQATT and CDR2 is SNEGSKA in the germline V gene (reference sequence).

In its sample, this clonotype was seen a few times. The chain recombines TRBV6-2 or TRBV6-3 with TRBJ2-2; no firm D call. Trimming stripped 6 bases from V and 0 bases from J, with 17 bases between. The CDR3 is 17 residues long. Germline V gene lookup returns CDR1 MNHEY and CDR2 SVGEGT. DNA for the CDR3: TGTGCCAGCAGACGAACCTCACGGTTCACGAACACCGGGGAGCTGTTTTTT. Its translation is CASRRTSRFTNTGELFF.

This clonotype was seen a few times. The rearrangement links TRBV29-1 to TRBJ1-2; no definite D call. The CDR3 contains 10 residues. CDR1 and CDR2 (germline): SQVTM, ANQGSEA. V shed 2 bases and J shed 8 bases, with 6 bases lying between them. DNA for the CDR3: TGCAGCGTTGAAATGGGGGGCTACACCTTC. Protein product: CSVEMGGYTF.

Concerning this clonotype: This could be a read error, since a much larger clone is one nucleotide away. V usage is TRBV19 and J usage is TRBJ1-2, with no clear D. V lost 9 bases, J lost 4 bases, and 12 bases lay in between. The CDR3 spans 12 residues. CDR1 is LNHDA and CDR2 is SQIVND in the germline V gene (reference sequence). CDR3 coding DNA: TGTGCCAGCGCGGGCTTATTCTATGGCTACACCTTC. It encodes CASAGLFYGYTF.

The rearrangement joins TRBV4-2 to TRBJ1-1; 11 positions match TRBD1. The CDR3 sequence is 18 residues long. After removal of 3 bases from V and 0 bases from J, the junction contained 9 bases not matched to a gene. Germline assignment: CDR1 LGHNA and CDR2 YNFKEQ. Here the CDR3 DNA reads TGTGCCAGCAGCCACGGACTAGGGACAGGGGGATTGAACACTGAAGCTTTCTTT. Translating gives CASSHGLGTGGLNTEAFF.

The V gene is TRBV19, the J gene TRBJ1-6; D ambiguous. The CDR3 consists of 16 residues. V lost 3 bases to trimming and J lost 8 bases, with 17 bases between them. Germline assignment: CDR1 LNHDA and CDR2 SQIVND (reference sequence). The CDR3 nucleotides read TGTGCCAGTAGTATCGCCGCTTTACGACACGATTCACCCCTCCACTTT. It codes for CASSIAALRHDSPLHF.

This clonotype has a handful of counts. The chain couples TRBV14 to TRBJ2-3; 7 bases map to TRBD2. This CDR3 region has 16 residues. Germline V CDR1 and CDR2: SGHDN, FVKESK. With 4 bases clipped from V and 1 base from J, the junction kept 8 bases outside the gene matches. As DNA, the CDR3 is TGTGCCAGCAGCCCCCGGACTAGTTATGGCACAGATACGCAGTATTTT. Residues: CASSPRTSYGTDTQYF.